These 23 T cell receptor beta chains originate from one sample sequenced in a study of blood T cell repertoires in COVID-19. Clones were read by immunoSEQ multiplex PCR, and TCRdb kept only the in-frame ones, dropping some. The sample lists 150,000 to 200,000 clones, 70% to 90% occurring once. The material sequenced was peripheral blood. The receptors here all came from a woman in her sixties or seventies with acute or convalescent COVID-19.

The rearrangement joins TRBV7-2 to TRBJ1-4, with TRBD1 matching 7 bases. Germline values: CDR1 SGHTA, CDR2 FQGNSA. V gave up 4 bases and J gave up 4 bases; unmatched junction bases: 6. The CDR3 length is 15 residues. CDR3 nucleotides: TGTGCCAGCAGCTCGGGACAGCGTCTTAATGAAAAACTGTTTTTT. Translation gives CASSSGQRLNEKLFF.

The chain recombines TRBV10-3 with TRBJ1-6, with D unclear. The germline CDR1 and CDR2 sequences are ENHRY and SYGVKD. V lost 8 bases to trimming and J lost 1 base, with 15 bases between them. The CDR3 runs 16 residues. CDR3 amino acids: CAIAAGEGSYNSPLHF. The DNA for the CDR3 is TGTGCCATCGCGGCCGGGGAAGGGTCCTATAATTCACCCCTCCACTTT.

The chain carries TRBV20-1 and TRBJ1-6; D possibly corresponds to TRBD1 (6 bases). The CDR3 has 14 residues. Germline loops: CDR1 DFQATT, CDR2 SNEGSKA (reference sequence). Trimming removed 3 bases at V and 9 bases at J, with 15 bases between. CDR3 nucleotide sequence: TGCAGTGCTAGTCCGGGGGGCAATGTTTCACCCCTCCACTTT. It yields the protein CSASPGGNVSPLHF.

The CDR3 spells CASSPRAAEMNTEAFF. The CDR3 DNA reads as TGTGCCAGCTCACCACGGGCAGCGGAAATGAACACTGAAGCTTTCTTT. The chain recombines TRBV18 with TRBJ1-1; the D is unclear. V lost 1 base and J 0 bases, leaving 12 bases between the germline ends. The germline CDR1 and CDR2 sequences are KGHSH and LQKENI. CDR3 length: 16 amino acids.

The V and J genes are TRBV24-1 and TRBJ2-1, with 14 nucleotides matching TRBD2. Germline V gene sequence: CDR1 KGHDR, CDR2 SFDVKD. The CDR3 has 17 residues. V lost 3 bases and J lost 4; bases outside the gene matches: 4. The CDR3 loop is CATSDPGTSGGYNEQFF. In DNA form, the CDR3 reads TGTGCCACCAGTGATCCGGGGACTAGCGGGGGATACAATGAGCAGTTCTTC.

This rearrangement joins TRBV5-8 to TRBJ2-3; TRBD1 matches 7 bases. The CDR3 consists of 17 residues. The V and J ends lost 4 bases and 0 bases, in that order; junction bases with no gene match: 11. Per germline, CDR1 SGHTS and CDR2 YDEGEE. In nucleotides, the CDR3 is TGTGCCAGCAGCCCTACGGGACAGATCACTAGCACAGATACGCAGTATTTT. It translates to CASSPTGQITSTDTQYF.

The CDR3 spells CASSSPGTGSEKQFF. The CDR3 coding sequence is TGTGCCAGCAGTTCTCCCGGGACAGGGAGCGAAAAGCAGTTCTTC. The rearrangement joins TRBV28 to TRBJ2-1; TRBD1 agrees at 9 bases. The CDR3 runs 15 residues. Germline assignment: CDR1 MDHEN and CDR2 SYDVKM. V lost 4 bases to trimming and J lost 11 bases; unmatched junction nucleotides: 12. Supplemented by reference TRBV28 and TRBJ2-1, the full variable domain reads DVKVTQSSRYLVKRTGEKVFLECVQDMDHENMFWYRQDPGLGLRLIYFSYDVKMKEKGDIPEGYSVSREKKERFSLILESASTNQTSMYLCASSSPGTGSEKQFFGPGTRLTVL.

The J gene is TRBJ2-7, the V gene TRBV15; D is uncertain. The V gene lost 0 bases and the J gene lost 0 bases, with 9 bases spanning the gap. Germline CDR1 reads LNHNV; CDR2 reads YYDKDF (reference sequence). This CDR3 region has 15 residues. Written as DNA, the CDR3 is TGTGCCACCAGCAGAGATCCAACAGCCTCCTACGAGCAGTACTTC. Translating gives CATSRDPTASYEQYF.

The V and J genes are TRBV3-1 (or the pseudogene TRBV3-2) and TRBJ2-1, with 11 positions matching TRBD2. CDR3 length equals 16 residues. Germline values: CDR1 LGHDT, CDR2 YNNKEL (reference sequence). V lost 4 bases, J lost 8 bases, and 10 bases stayed unmatched. The CDR3 nucleotides read TGTGCCAGCAGCCGCCAACTAGCGGGAGTGGCGGATGAGCAGTTCTTC. Its translation is CASSRQLAGVADEQFF.

The J gene is TRBJ2-1, the V gene TRBV4-1; 11 bases agree with TRBD2. J lost 7 bases, V lost 0 bases, and 11 bases had no gene match. Per the germline V gene, CDR1 is MGHRA and CDR2 is YSYEKL. There are 18 residues in the CDR3. The CDR3 coding sequence is TGCGCCAGCAGCCAAGAGGGGACCCTAGCGGGGGGTTCGAATGAGCAGTTCTTC. It translates to CASSQEGTLAGGSNEQFF.

This clone showed up just once. V gene TRBV19 combines with J gene TRBJ2-1; 7 bases fit TRBD1. With V trimmed by 5 bases and J by 0 bases, 10 bases remained unmatched. Germline CDR1 LNHDA, CDR2 SQIVND (reference sequence). The CDR3 runs to 17 residues. In DNA, the CDR3 is TGTGCCAGTAGTGTGAAACTGCGACAGGGCTCCTACAATGAGCAGTTCTTC. Translating it yields CASSVKLRQGSYNEQFF.

The chain joins TRBV7-8 to TRBJ1-6; perhaps TRBD1 as D (6 bases). Germline lookup yields CDR1 SGHVS and CDR2 FQNEAQ. V was trimmed by 8 bases and J by 7 bases, leaving 12 bases between them. The length of the CDR3 is 13 residues. The chain's CDR3 is CASGNRENSPLHF. CDR3 sequence (DNA): TGTGCCAGCGGCAACAGGGAAAATTCACCCCTCCACTTT.

The chain links TRBV10-2 to TRBJ1-3; D may be TRBD1 (6 bases). Germline CDR1 is WSHSY and CDR2 is SAAADI. The CDR3 length is 15 residues. The germline V and J ends were trimmed by 4 bases and 0 bases, with 10 bases remaining between them. CDR3 protein: CASSVQGTSGNTIYF. The DNA of the CDR3 is TGCGCCAGCAGTGTACAGGGAACCTCTGGAAACACCATATATTTT.

This clone has a handful of counts. The chain recombines TRBV6-1 with TRBJ2-7; tentatively, D is TRBD1 (6 bases). V was shortened by 2 bases and J by 5 bases, with 13 bases between the two germline ends. The germline CDR1 and CDR2 sequences are MNHNS and SASEGT. The CDR3 is made up of 14 amino acids. The CDR3 here is CASSERGRGNEQYF. The CDR3 bases are TGTGCCAGCAGTGAAAGGGGAAGGGGGAACGAGCAGTACTTC.

The rearrangement links TRBV2 to TRBJ1-4; possible D gene TRBD1, 6 bases. Germline assignment: CDR1 SNHLY and CDR2 FYNNEI. V lost 0 bases and J 6 bases, leaving 11 bases between the germline ends. The CDR3 length is 15 residues. The DNA of the CDR3 is TGTGCCAGCAGTGAAGCGCGGGGGCTCGATGAAAAACTGTTTTTT. Protein sequence: CASSEARGLDEKLFF.

The genes are TRBV18 and TRBJ1-1; D call uncertain. The V gene lost 2 bases and the J gene lost 0 bases, with 7 bases spanning the gap. This CDR3 region has 14 residues. Germline-derived CDR1 and CDR2 are KGHSH and LQKENI. The CDR3 bases are TGTGCCAGCTCACCAGGGCTGGTGAACACTGAAGCTTTCTTT. Its translation is CASSPGLVNTEAFF.

V and J are TRBV19 and TRBJ1-1; D remains unclear. Germline-derived CDR1 and CDR2 are LNHDA and SQIVND (reference sequence). The V end was cut by 7 bases, the J end by 2 bases, with 17 bases between. CDR3 size: 15 residues. CDR3: CASTRGREGNTEAFF. The CDR3 DNA reads as TGTGCCAGTACCCGAGGTCGGGAAGGCAACACTGAAGCTTTCTTT. The whole variable domain, remainder taken from reference TRBV19 and TRBJ1-1, is DGGITQSPKYLFRKEGQNVTLSCEQNLNHDAMYWYRQDPGQGLRLIYYSQIVNDFQKGDIAEGYSVSREKKESFPLTVTSAQKNPTAFYLCASTRGREGNTEAFFGQGTRLTVV.

The chain joins TRBV4-1 to TRBJ2-5, with TRBD1 matching over 10 bases. The CDR3 has 15 residues. The J segment lost 5 bases and the V segment lost 3 bases, leaving 6 bases of the junction unmatched. Germline V gene data show CDR1 as MGHRA and CDR2 as YSYEKL. The CDR3, as DNA: TGCGCCAGCAGCCAGGAAGGACAGGGGGGGGAGACCCAGTACTTC. As protein: CASSQEGQGGETQYF.

The genes are TRBV4-3 and TRBJ2-7; TRBD2 matches 11 bases. Per the germline V gene, CDR1 is LGHNA and CDR2 is YSLEER. The J segment lost 6 bases and the V segment lost 1 base, leaving 8 bases of the junction unmatched. This CDR3 contains 16 residues. CDR3 nucleotides: TGCGCCAGCAGCCAAGGTCGTAGCGGGAGGGTCTTCGAGCAGTACTTC. Translation: CASSQGRSGRVFEQYF.

The chain employs TRBV6-5 and TRBJ2-7, with TRBD1 identical over 7 bases. This CDR3 has 13 residues. CDR1 is MNHEY, CDR2 SVGAGI, per germline. V shed 9 bases and J 5 bases; nucleotides not matched to a gene: 10. The CDR3 sequence is CASHVDRAHEQYF. The CDR3 bases are TGTGCCAGTCACGTTGACAGGGCGCACGAGCAGTACTTC.

The chain employs TRBV19 and TRBJ1-2; D ambiguous. The germline V gene encodes CDR1 LNHDA and CDR2 SQIVND (reference sequence). V was shortened by 5 bases and J by 3 bases, with 16 bases between the two germline ends. The CDR3 has 15 residues. The CDR3 region has the DNA TGTGCCAGTAGTCCCACACGGGAACAGCACTATGGCTACACCTTC. This gives the protein CASSPTREQHYGYTF.

The genes are TRBV18 and TRBJ2-1; 9 bases line up with TRBD2. The V gene end was trimmed by 3 bases and the J gene end by 6 bases; junction bases not matched to a gene: 9. CDR3 length: 16 amino acids. Germline V gene data show CDR1 as KGHSH and CDR2 as LQKENI. The CDR3 DNA sequence: TGTGCCAGCTCACCTAGCGGGAGAGTGGGGGGCAATGAGCAGTTCTTC. It yields the protein CASSPSGRVGGNEQFF.

This sequence joins TRBV4-2 and TRBJ2-1, with 7 bases that match TRBD2. The germline CDR1 and CDR2 sequences are LGHNA and YNFKEQ. V lost 4 bases and J lost 0; bases outside the gene matches: 3. CDR3 length equals 15 residues. The CDR3 protein is CASSLSGLSYNEQFF. CDR3 nucleotides: TGTGCCAGCAGCCTTAGCGGGCTCTCCTACAATGAGCAGTTCTTC.